This record covers a single T cell receptor (beta chain). Its antigen is not identified. These data belong to a study of cytotoxic CD8 clonotypes in ibrutinib-treated CLL. Study-level points and caveats: Lymph node repertoires were not studied, and sampling times were unmatched. Public clonotypes occurred uncommonly; on treatment, they contracted or remained stable.

The table came from immunoSEQ multiplex PCR; TCRdb's copy has only in-frame clones and leaves some out. The sample yields 150,000 or so clones, roughly three quarters seen once. Germline V CDR1 and CDR2: SGHTA, FQGNSA. The CDR3 is 15 residues long. Losses at the gene ends were 2 bases for V and 3 bases for J; bases not matched to a gene: 5. The V call is TRBV7-2, the J call TRBJ2-5, with 8 bases identical to TRBD2. This sample comprised PBMCs, obtained after 24 months of ibrutinib treatment. This TCR came from a human donor with chronic lymphocytic leukemia. CDR3 region: CASSLLGRAEETQYF. In nucleotides, the CDR3 is TGTGCCAGCAGCTTACTCGGGAGGGCCGAAGAGACCCAGTACTTC.